This TCR beta chain was identified during a study of cytomegalovirus exposure and HLA in healthy donors (dated by TCRdb to the late 2010s). Background on the whole study: According to an earlier analysis of 550 to 700 of the donors, about 179 million T cells yielded approximately 120 million unique TCR beta sequences and around 300 Gb of sequence data. In addition to the first cohort of approximately 650 subjects, a separate validation cohort of 120 different subjects was used. To predict cytomegalovirus infection status, the study brought together high-throughput TCR immunosequencing, statistical association of individual TCRs with disease status, and machine learning. Using immunosequencing, the study profiled T cell repertoires from 500 to 800 subjects and related those repertoires to cytomegalovirus serostatus. In an earlier analysis of 500 to 650 of the donors, high-throughput TCR beta sequencing was used to judge whether each TCR beta V gene segment behaved as functional or pseudogenic. An early release covering some 640 HLA-typed donors comprised approximately 300 gigabases of sequencing data and 65 million to 100 million unique TCR sequences. Rather than drawing on any new phenotypic data, the later analysis identified candidate immune exposures from TCR beta sequences and the way those sequences occurred across donors. Every discovery cohort repertoire had been produced on one sequencing platform. Genome-wide SNP genotypes for about 65% of the 666 donors were used in a later genetic analysis, which treated that subset as a discovery cohort. Five DR-DQ haplotypes were treated as single units for association and clustering because of strong linkage in the cohort. The aim of the study was to test whether cataloging public T cell receptors could identify signatures of past pathogen exposure. Across about 370 genotyped donors of the cohort, an average of about 240,000 unique TCR beta nucleotide sequences per donor were sequenced, and approximately 17% of those sequences were non-productive. A later analysis re-examined previously published TCR beta repertoires from just over 650 donors and added high-resolution HLA genotyping to investigate patterns of TCR occurrence. Of the 300 to 450 genotyped donors, approximately 83% fell in the genetic ancestry cluster associated with self-reported Caucasian donors. Both class I and class II loci were covered by HLA typing, at four-digit resolution. Alongside the repertoire data, information on donor age, sex, ethnicity and CMV serostatus was compiled. The number of typed donors differed by locus: about 620-640 for A, B, C, DRB1 and DQB1; 522 for DQA1; around 610 for DPA1; and around 450 for DPB1.

In this sample, this clone turned up a few times. Its antigen is currently not known. No much larger clone exists at a distance of one base, and base qualities are not known. Summary of the overall study and its limitations: In a later genetic analysis, a missense DCLRE1C variant was associated with V-gene and J-gene trimming of TCR beta chains, and the association was replicated in an independent cohort. The classifier was reported to diagnose cytomegalovirus status with high specificity and sensitivity in both the original and validation cohorts. Strong co-occurrence of HLA alleles, especially DR and DQ, made assigning TCR associations to individual alleles difficult. Immune exposure information for the cohort was limited to CMV serostatus. According to a later genetic analysis, donors in an Asian-associated ancestry cluster had fewer N-insertions in productive TCRs than the roughly 700-donor mean. A later analysis reported that several top co-occurrence clusters appeared linked to parvovirus B19, influenza, CMV and Epstein-Barr virus. Most TCR sequences were seen in very few donors, while some public TCRs were found in many individuals. A total of fewer than 200 TCR beta chains were listed by the study as associated with cytomegalovirus. Because HLA typing was unavailable for some donors at each locus, only the typed subset was used in association tests. According to a later analysis, TCR association rates differed among HLA loci, with DRB1 alleles showing the most associated TCRs and HLA-C alleles showing the fewest. Most CMV-associated TCR beta chains appeared to be HLA-restricted in a later analysis, and the HLA associations seemed to be driven largely by CMV exposure. In a later analysis, over 15,000 TCR beta sequences were associated with specific HLA alleles at a false discovery rate of 0.05. A cluster of highly shared sequence variants was judged likely to represent a technical artifact of the sequencing pipeline. Correlated functional status among segregating V segments might reflect linkage disequilibrium, but an unknown experimental factor could not be ruled out. In an earlier analysis of around 600 of the donors, most TCR beta V segments appeared in productive rearrangements about 87% or about 30% of the time, broadly matching IMGT annotations. Compared with equally common non-associated chains, HLA-associated TCR beta chains in a later analysis were more clonally expanded and had lower generation probabilities. It was suggested by the authors that the approach could potentially be generalized to other disease states and immunological phenotypes. Because counts were too low, about 15 rarely observed V segments, including chromosome 9 orphons, were left out of the earlier analysis of several hundred of the donors. This cohort had only TCR beta chains sequenced, and the lack of alpha or paired-chain data limited which features could be detected. Presence/absence analyses assumed roughly uniform sequencing depth across donors, an assumption that may not hold. A few of the identified cytomegalovirus-associated TCR beta chains were confirmed in vitro to be specific for cytomegalovirus antigens. Some IMGT-functional V segments, including TRBV6-2 and TRBV6-3, could not be told apart with the 87-base-pair reads, so those segments were excluded. A further reported finding was that TCR beta sequences accurately predicted the HLA-A and HLA-B alleles for most subjects in the first cohort.

Library construction relied on the immunoSEQ multiplex PCR assay. A mixture of 60 forward primers for TCR Vbeta segments and 13 reverse primers for TCR Jbeta segments was used in the multiplex PCR. Amplification of the CDR3 region of rearranged TCR beta genes was performed with a multiplex PCR assay on genomic DNA. On the Illumina HiSeq System, the amplified TCR beta libraries were sequenced as 87-base-pair reads. As for the original processing: Across the 700 or so repertoires, a later analysis counted tens of millions of unique TCR beta chains, 9.5 million to 13 million of which were shared by at least two donors. To remove PCR and sequencing errors, raw reads were error-corrected and collapsed into unique sequences using a nearest-neighbor algorithm that merged closely related sequences. V, D and J gene segments were assigned by aligning CDR3 sequences to IMGT reference sequences. For a sequence to be retained, at least a six-nucleotide match to both a V gene segment and a J gene segment was required. A rearrangement counted as productive if the CDR3 had no stop codons and remained in frame with V and J, and every other rearrangement counted as non-productive. Following IMGT convention, CDR3 was defined as the stretch from the second conserved V-encoded cysteine up to the conserved J-encoded phenylalanine. The earlier analysis of about 590 of the donors excluded sequences that lacked an unambiguous match to a single V gene segment. An earlier analysis of a few hundred of the donors classified V segments as functional when productive rearrangements were above 56.7% and as segregating when the standard deviation between donors was above 5%. A statistical classification framework was built for diagnosing cytomegalovirus status from the catalog of TCR beta chain sequences. A later analysis assigned V and J genes by comparing TCR nucleotide sequences with IMGT/GENE-DB human TR gene sequences. In a later analysis, CDR3 sequences and most-parsimonious VDJ recombination scenarios were assigned using the TCRdist pipeline. A later analysis defined each TCR beta chain by its CDR3 amino acid sequence plus V-gene family, and excluded reads lacking a unique V-gene family. In a later analysis, 500 to 650 highly shared, low-generation-probability nucleotide sequences were removed to address suspected cross-contamination and a sequencing artifact. In a later analysis, a clonal expansion index for each public chain was calculated from normalized within-repertoire ranks of inferred template counts. In a later analysis, generation probabilities were computed using a VDJ recombination model fitted to out-of-frame rearrangements, and the results were checked against IGoR. Hypergeometric tests were used in a later analysis to score TCR-TCR, TCR-HLA and TCR-CMV co-occurrence, with a repertoire-size bias correction applied to the TCR pairs. To estimate false discovery rates, a later analysis permuted the HLA or CMV assignments 20 times. In a later analysis, co-occurring TCRs were grouped with DBSCAN, and TCRdist sequence similarity was added when clustering was performed within HLA-allele-positive subsets. Repertoires with fewer than 30,000 or more than 120,000 public chains were left out of co-occurrence clustering, as were five repertoires with anomalous nucleotide sharing. TCRdb took over this immuneACCESS table, retaining in-frame rearrangements with V and J assigned. Such tables are incomplete; in checked studies, under half of the missing clones stem from an unresolved V gene, and the remainder is unexplained. That table supplies the V and J calls and clone size; D and trimming were determined from the DNA. Recorded for this sample are roughly 130,000 clones; roughly three quarters of them occurred a single time. Just under 1% of the sample rests with the top ten.

The CDR3 goes from the cysteine to the phenylalanine over 13 residues. Only the CDR3 portion is preserved as DNA: 39 bases, with reading frame beginning at the first base. The trim is 0 bases for V and 8 bases for J, with a gap of 10 bases between the germline ends. The germline V gene sets CDR1 to LGHNA and CDR2 to YSLEER. The cohort consisted of 650 to 700 healthy bone marrow donors. All cohort members were sampled while nominally healthy, although unrecorded immune exposures were likely present. The donor was CMV seronegative and belonged to the group of around 400 seronegative cohort members. Every donor gave a peripheral blood sample, and the peripheral blood mononuclear cells from that sample were used for TCR beta sequencing. Genomic DNA was extracted from the blood cell samples with the Qiagen DNeasy Blood Extraction Kit.

The sequencing input was PBMCs. This TCR came from a man younger than 35 in good health and CMV-seronegative. The chain couples TRBV4-3 to TRBJ1-2, and perhaps TRBD1 as D gene, on 5 matching bases. The CDR3: CASSQEWGRGYTF. The bases are TGCGCCAGCAGCCAAGAATGGGGCCGCGGCTACACCTTC.